This T cell receptor (beta chain) was sequenced during a study of cytomegalovirus exposure and HLA in healthy donors. Study-wide results and limits: Earlier analysis yielded a pattern in which most TCR beta V segments were productive about 87% or about 30% of the time.

A remark on this clone: Its antigen is as yet unknown.

It was with 60 Vbeta and 13 Jbeta primers that the PCR ran. Sequenced by immunoSEQ multiplex PCR; TCRdb stores in-frame clones only, minus some. The profile shows roughly 140,000 clones, roughly 70% of them singletons. Sequencing was done on a sample of PBMCs. This receptor was taken from a man aged 55 to 70 in good health and CMV-seronegative.

The CDR3 loop is CASSWGQGNQPQHF. DNA of the CDR3: TGTGCCAGCAGCTGGGGACAAGGCAATCAGCCCCAGCATTTT. The V and J genes are TRBV7-8 and TRBJ1-5; a weak D match, TRBD1 (6 bases). Trimming cost V 4 bases and J 2 bases, with 9 bases left between them. The CDR3 is made up of 14 amino acids. Germline CDR1 is SGHVS and CDR2 is FQNEAQ.